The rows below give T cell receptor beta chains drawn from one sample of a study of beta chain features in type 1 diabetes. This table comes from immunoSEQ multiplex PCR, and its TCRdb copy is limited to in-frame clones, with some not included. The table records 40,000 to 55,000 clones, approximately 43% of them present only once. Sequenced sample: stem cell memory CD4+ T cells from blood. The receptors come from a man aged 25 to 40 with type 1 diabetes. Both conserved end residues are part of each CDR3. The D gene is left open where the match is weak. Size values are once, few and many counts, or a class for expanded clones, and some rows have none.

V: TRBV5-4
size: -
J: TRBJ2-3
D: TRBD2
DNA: TGTGCCAGCAGCCTAGGACTAGCGGGGTTCACAGATACGCAGTATTTT
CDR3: CASSLGLAGFTDTQYF

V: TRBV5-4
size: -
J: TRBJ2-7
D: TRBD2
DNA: TGTGCCAGCAGCTTGCCTAGCGGAAATTCCTACGAGCAGTACTTC
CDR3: CASSLPSGNSYEQYF

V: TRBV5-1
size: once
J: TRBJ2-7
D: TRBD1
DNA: TGCGCCAGCAGCCGGGCCCAGGGGGATGAGGCCGAGCAGTACTTC
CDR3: CASSRAQGDEAEQYF

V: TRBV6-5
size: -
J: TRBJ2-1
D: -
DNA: TGTGCCAGCAGTTACATTACGGGGGAGCAGTTCTTC
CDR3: CASSYITGEQFF

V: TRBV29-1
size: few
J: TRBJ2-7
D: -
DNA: TGCAGCGCCGATGGGCAGGGCGGCTACGAGCAGTACTTC
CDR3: CSADGQGGYEQYF

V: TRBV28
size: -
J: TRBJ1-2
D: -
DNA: TGTGCCAGCTTTAGAGTGTGGGGAGAAGGCTACACCTTC
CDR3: CASFRVWGEGYTF

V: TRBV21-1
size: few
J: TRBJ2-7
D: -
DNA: TGTGCCAGCAGCAAAGCGCTCTGGGACTTCTACGAGCAGTACTTC
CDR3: CASSKALWDFYEQYF

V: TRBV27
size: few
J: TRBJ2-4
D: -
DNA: TGTGCCAGCAGTTTCGGCAGGGTTGGCGGCATTCAGTACTTC
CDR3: CASSFGRVGGIQYF

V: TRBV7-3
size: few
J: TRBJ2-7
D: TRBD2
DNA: TGTGCCAGCAGCCCAGTTAGCGGGAGTAACTACGAGCAGTACTTC
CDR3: CASSPVSGSNYEQYF

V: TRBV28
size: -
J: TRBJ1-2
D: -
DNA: TGTGCCAGCAGTTTAGGAGGGAACTATGGCTACACCTTC
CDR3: CASSLGGNYGYTF

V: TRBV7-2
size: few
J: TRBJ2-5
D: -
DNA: TGTGCCAGCAGTCCTCGACAAGCCGAGACCCAGTACTTC
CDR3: CASSPRQAETQYF

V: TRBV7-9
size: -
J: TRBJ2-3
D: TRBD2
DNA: TGTGCCAGCAGCTTAGCGGTAGCGGGAAGCACAGATACGCAGTATTTT
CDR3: CASSLAVAGSTDTQYF

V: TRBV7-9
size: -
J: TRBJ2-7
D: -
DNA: TGTGCCAGCAGCTTCATCAGGGATCGTTCCTACGAGCAGTACTTC
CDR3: CASSFIRDRSYEQYF

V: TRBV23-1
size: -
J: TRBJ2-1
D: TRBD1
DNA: TGCGCCAGCAGTCAGGGACAGGTTCTACCGAGCTCCTACAATGAGCAGTTCTTC
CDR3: CASSQGQVLPSSYNEQFF

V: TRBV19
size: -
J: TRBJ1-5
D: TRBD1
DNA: TGTGCCAGTAGTATACGGTCAGGGACAGGTCAGCCCCAGCATTTT
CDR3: CASSIRSGTGQPQHF

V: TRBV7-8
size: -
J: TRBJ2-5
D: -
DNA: TGTGCCAGCCGCTTTGGGTCGGGGCAAGAGACCCAGTACTTC
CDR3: CASRFGSGQETQYF